A single sample gave rise to the 30 T cell receptor beta chains below, sequenced in a study of T cells after yellow fever vaccination. One entry per CDR3 protein results from TCRdb running MiXCR on the 5' RACE reads. The sample lists roughly 330,000 distinct CDR3 sequences, around 4.1% occurring once. The material sequenced was PBMCs, taken 5 days after the yellow fever booster vaccination. The receptors stem from a man aged 18 to 30 who received the YFV17D yellow fever vaccine.

This clonotype was counted only a few times. The rearrangement joins TRBV20-1 to TRBJ2-5; 7 bases line up with TRBD1. With V trimmed by 6 bases and J by 5 bases, 3 bases remained unmatched. Germline values: CDR1 DFQATT, CDR2 SNEGSKA (reference sequence). This CDR3 is built from 11 residues. The CDR3 region is CSATGQETQYF. The CDR3 DNA is TGCAGTGCAACGGGACAGGAGACCCAGTACTTC.

This clonotype was observed at least ten times. The chain links TRBV7-9 to TRBJ1-2; 8 bases map to TRBD1. V dropped 1 base and J dropped 8; count of bases not matched to a gene: 3. The length of the CDR3 is 13 residues. In germline, CDR1 is SEHNR, CDR2 FQNEAQ (reference sequence). The CDR3 DNA reads as TGTGCCAGCAGCTTAGGACAGGGGCGCGGCTACACCTTC. The encoded protein is CASSLGQGRGYTF.

The chain has TRBV5-1 and TRBJ2-1; D is perhaps TRBD2 (7 bases). Trimming took off 0 bases at V and 5 bases at J, with 15 bases between the two ends. Looked up from germline, CDR1 is SGHRS and CDR2 is YFSETQ. The CDR3 length is 16 residues. CDR3 nucleotide sequence: TGCGCCAGCAGCTTGGCCTGGCGGGGGCCCAACAATGAGCAGTTCTTC. It is translated as CASSLAWRGPNNEQFF.

This clonotype has ten or more counts. This chain uses TRBV5-1 with TRBJ1-6, with D uncertain. CDR1 SGHRS and CDR2 YFSETQ come from the germline V gene. The V end was cut by 0 bases, the J end by 7 bases, with 11 bases between. The CDR3 totals 15 residues. DNA of the CDR3: TGCGCCAGCAGCTTGGGAAACACTGGGAATTCACCCCTCCACTTT. Amino acids: CASSLGNTGNSPLHF.

This clonotype has just a few counts. The chain links TRBV7-9 to TRBJ1-1; TRBD1 might be the D (6 bases). With 4 bases removed from V and 0 bases from J, the gap between germline ends came to 12 bases. The V gene's germline CDR1 is SEHNR and CDR2 FQNEAQ (reference sequence). There are 15 residues in the CDR3. The CDR3: CASSYYRDMNTEAFF. As DNA, the CDR3 is TGTGCCAGCAGCTACTACAGGGACATGAACACTGAAGCTTTCTTT.

This clonotype turned up a few times. V usage is TRBV2 and J usage is TRBJ1-6; 7 bases line up with TRBD1. The CDR3 runs to 15 residues. Germline V gene lookup returns CDR1 SNHLY and CDR2 FYNNEI. V lost 8 bases to trimming and J lost 10 bases; unmatched junction nucleotides: 14. As DNA, the CDR3 is TGTGCCAGCTACCTTGACAGGGCATCAAACTCACCCCTCCACTTT. Protein sequence: CASYLDRASNSPLHF. Filled out from reference TRBV2 and TRBJ1-6, the complete variable domain reads EPEVTQTPSHQVTQMGQEVILRCVPISNHLYFYWYRQILGQKVEFLVSFYNNEISEKSEIFDDQFSVERPDGSNFTLKIRSTKLEDSAMYFCASYLDRASNSPLHFGNGTRLTVT.

A few counts support this clonotype. The chain is built from TRBV5-4 and TRBJ1-2; possible D gene TRBD1, 6 bases. The CDR3 is 16 amino acids. Per germline, CDR1 SGHNT and CDR2 YYREEE (reference sequence). Trimming took 3 bases from V and 4 from J, leaving 19 bases between them. The CDR3 DNA is TGTGCCAGCAGCTCCAACGCGGGGGCGGCGAGCTATGGCTACACCTTC. It translates to CASSSNAGAASYGYTF.

The gene calls are TRBV19 and TRBJ2-4; D is possibly TRBD2 (6 bases). The germline V and J ends were trimmed by 5 bases and 0 bases, with 11 bases remaining between them. The length of the CDR3 is 15 residues. Germline CDR1 is LNHDA and CDR2 is SQIVND (reference sequence). CDR3 residues: CASSAYGGAKNIQYF. DNA of the CDR3: TGTGCCAGTAGTGCCTACGGGGGAGCCAAAAACATTCAGTACTTC.

The V and J genes are TRBV20-1 and TRBJ2-4; D is ambiguous. The CDR3 contains 13 residues. In germline, CDR1 is DFQATT, CDR2 SNEGSKA (reference sequence). V lost 3 bases to trimming and J lost 6 bases, with 12 bases between them. The CDR3 DNA follows: TGCAGTGCTAGGGCCTATTCAACAAACATTCAGTACTTC. Its protein is CSARAYSTNIQYF.

The rearrangement links TRBV2 to TRBJ1-1; D is unresolved. Trimming removed 6 bases at V and 1 base at J, with 9 bases between. This CDR3 is 13 amino acids long. Germline V gene sequence: CDR1 SNHLY, CDR2 FYNNEI. The CDR3 nucleotides read TGTGCCAGCAGGTACCAGGAGAACACTGAAGCTTTCTTT. Amino acid sequence: CASRYQENTEAFF. The full variable domain, with the rest looked up from reference TRBV2 and TRBJ1-1, is EPEVTQTPSHQVTQMGQEVILRCVPISNHLYFYWYRQILGQKVEFLVSFYNNEISEKSEIFDDQFSVERPDGSNFTLKIRSTKLEDSAMYFCASRYQENTEAFFGQGTRLTVV.

This clonotype was observed a few times. The chain carries TRBV7-6 and TRBJ2-3, with 13 bases aligning to TRBD2. Looked up from germline, CDR1 is SGHVS and CDR2 is FNYEAQ. Germline trimming cut 5 bases from V and 1 base from J; bases unmatched to any gene: 6. The CDR3 extends over 17 amino acids. In nucleotides, the CDR3 is TGTGCCAGCAGCCGCACAGGGACTAGCGGGGGCACAGATACGCAGTATTTT. It is translated as CASSRTGTSGGTDTQYF.

This chain's CDR3 is CATRAAGANVLTF. Written as DNA, the CDR3 is TGTGCCACCAGGGCAGCTGGGGCCAACGTCCTGACTTTC. This chain uses TRBV7-9 with TRBJ2-6, with D perhaps TRBD1 (5 bases). V dropped 10 bases and J dropped 2 bases, with 9 bases sitting between them. This CDR3 spans 13 amino acids. The germline gives CDR1 SEHNR, CDR2 FQNEAQ (reference sequence).

At least ten counts were recorded for this clonotype. This chain joins TRBV7-9 and TRBJ2-5; TRBD2 matches at 7 bases. Germline CDR1 is SEHNR and CDR2 is FQNEAQ (reference sequence). This CDR3 is 14 amino acids long. Trimming removed 3 bases from V and 2 bases from J; junction bases left unmatched: 3. The CDR3 protein is CASSFGGGQETQYF. The CDR3 DNA reads as TGTGCCAGCAGCTTCGGCGGGGGACAAGAGACCCAGTACTTC.

In its sample, this clonotype was seen many times. The chain carries TRBV7-2 and TRBJ1-2; 8 nucleotides line up with TRBD1. CDR1 is SGHTA, CDR2 FQGNSA, per germline. This CDR3 spans 16 amino acids. With V trimmed by 1 base and J by 2 bases, 6 bases remained unmatched. The CDR3 nucleotides read TGTGCCAGCAGCTTAGGCAGGGGGCAGCAAAACTATGGCTACACCTTC. Translating it yields CASSLGRGQQNYGYTF.

This clonotype has only a few counts. The chain couples TRBV28 to TRBJ1-1, with D possibly TRBD1 on 6 matching bases. The germline V gene has CDR1 MDHEN and CDR2 SYDVKM. CDR3 length: 14 residues. Trimming cost V 6 bases and J 0 bases, with 11 bases left between them. The CDR3 loop reads CASRHRAMNTEAFF. The CDR3 coding sequence is TGTGCCAGCAGACACAGGGCCATGAACACTGAAGCTTTCTTT.

The V and J genes are TRBV20-1 and TRBJ2-3; a weak D match, TRBD1 (5 bases). This CDR3 contains 11 residues. Between the trimmed V and J ends, which lost 6 bases and 5 bases, there was a span of 9 bases. Germline V gene data show CDR1 as DFQATT and CDR2 as SNEGSKA (reference sequence). DNA for the CDR3: TGCAGTGCATCGACAGTAGATACGCAGTATTTT. Its translation is CSASTVDTQYF.

There are many counts of this clonotype. The chain couples TRBV28 to TRBJ2-1; 13 bases agree with TRBD2. The germline gives CDR1 MDHEN, CDR2 SYDVKM. J lost 0 bases, V lost 6 bases, and 11 bases had no gene match. The CDR3 sequence is 19 residues long. In nucleotides, the CDR3 is TGTGCCAGCAGCCTACCGGGACTAGCGGGGACGAGCTCCTACAATGAGCAGTTCTTC. This sequence encodes CASSLPGLAGTSSYNEQFF.

The chain is built from TRBV27 and TRBJ1-6; 7 bases fit TRBD1. V lost 2 bases and J lost 10; bases outside the gene matches: 8. CDR3 size: 15 residues. Germline V lookup: CDR1 MNHEY, CDR2 SMNVEV (reference sequence). The CDR3 region has the DNA TGTGCCAGCAGTTTACAGGGGGGCCTCGGGTCACCCCTCCACTTT. Its translation is CASSLQGGLGSPLHF.

As concerns this clonotype: One base away lies a much larger clone, so this may be a sequencing read error. V usage is TRBV5-1 and J usage is TRBJ2-7; D remains ambiguous. Germline V CDR1 and CDR2: SGHRS, YFSETQ. The CDR3 runs to 14 residues. V lost 0 bases and J lost 3, with 10 bases in between. In nucleotides, the CDR3 is TGCGCCAGCAGCTTGGTGTGGCCCCACTACGAGCAGTACTTC. Its protein is CASSLVWPHYEQYF.

This clonotype was detected only a few times. V usage is TRBV7-9 and J usage is TRBJ1-1; tentatively, D is TRBD1 (5 bases). The V end lost 5 bases, the J end lost 3 bases, and 10 bases lay between the germline ends. The V gene's germline CDR1 is SEHNR and CDR2 FQNEAQ (reference sequence). This CDR3 region has 13 residues. The CDR3 sequence is CASSGAGYTEAFF. The CDR3, as DNA: TGTGCCAGCAGCGGAGCAGGGTACACTGAAGCTTTCTTT.

This clonotype was observed many times. The chain employs TRBV20-1 and TRBJ2-1; tentatively, D is TRBD2 (5 bases). Between the trimmed V and J ends, which lost 6 bases and 4 bases, there was a span of 13 bases. This CDR3 is 13 amino acids long. Germline CDR1 and CDR2: DFQATT and SNEGSKA (reference sequence). In nucleotides, the CDR3 is TGCAGTGCCCCCGACGGGGTGTACAATGAGCAGTTCTTC. It specifies CSAPDGVYNEQFF.

This clonotype was seen only a few times. V and J are TRBV7-2 and TRBJ2-1; tentative D call: TRBD2 (5 bases). With 3 bases removed from V and 4 bases from J, the gap between germline ends came to 28 bases. Germline-derived CDR1 and CDR2 are SGHTA and FQGNSA. This CDR3 comprises 20 residues. The CDR3 DNA reads TGTGCCAGCAGCTTGCGTAGAGCTAGGAGTGCCGGGATGGTATACAATGAGCAGTTCTTC. Its translation is CASSLRRARSAGMVYNEQFF.

This clonotype was counted only a few times. The chain carries TRBV7-8 and TRBJ2-5, with no clear D. The CDR3 consists of 11 residues. The germline V and J ends were trimmed by 2 bases and 6 bases, with 4 bases remaining between them. Germline V CDR1 and CDR2: SGHVS, FQNEAQ. The CDR3: CASSLSQTQYF. In nucleotides, the CDR3 is TGTGCCAGCAGCTTAAGCCAGACCCAGTACTTC.

This clonotype was detected only a few times. The chain carries TRBV11-2 and TRBJ2-1; 8 nucleotides line up with TRBD1. There are 16 residues in the CDR3. J was trimmed by 4 bases and V by 6 bases; bases with no gene match: 11. Per germline, CDR1 SGHAT and CDR2 FQNNGV. As DNA, the CDR3 is TGTGCCAGCAGGCCTGTCAGGGGGCTCCGGTACAATGAGCAGTTCTTC. This sequence encodes CASRPVRGLRYNEQFF.

The chain has TRBV20-1 and TRBJ2-5, with 9 bases aligning to TRBD2. CDR1 and CDR2 from the germline V gene are DFQATT and SNEGSKA (reference sequence). The CDR3 totals 16 residues. With V trimmed by 3 bases and J by 4 bases, 12 bases remained unmatched. The CDR3 bases are TGCAGTGCTAGCACTTCTAGCGGGGTGGGAGGAGAGACCCAGTACTTC. Translation: CSASTSSGVGGETQYF.

This clonotype was recorded at least ten times. The chain combines TRBV4-2 with TRBJ2-2; no clear D. The CDR3 has 16 residues. Between the trimmed V and J ends, which lost 2 bases and 1 base, there was a span of 11 bases. Germline lookup yields CDR1 LGHNA and CDR2 YNFKEQ. The DNA of the CDR3 is TGTGCCAGCAGCCAATCCCCGGGCCGGAACACCGGGGAGCTGTTTTTT. It is translated as CASSQSPGRNTGELFF.

Written as DNA, the CDR3 is TGCAGTGCTAGAGATTTTCAGGGCGATAATGAAAAACTGTTTTTT. Protein: CSARDFQGDNEKLFF. The rearrangement uses TRBV20-1 and TRBJ1-4; tentative D call: TRBD1 (5 bases). V gave up 0 bases and J gave up 4 bases, with 12 bases separating them. The CDR3 consists of 15 residues. The V gene's germline CDR1 is DFQATT and CDR2 SNEGSKA (reference sequence).

This clonotype was seen many times. The CDR3 loop reads CAWSPSFGGRRNQPQHF. Here the CDR3 DNA reads TGTGCCTGGAGTCCCTCTTTCGGCGGCAGACGCAATCAGCCCCAGCATTTT. This chain links TRBV30 with TRBJ1-5; no clear D gene. The CDR3 sequence is 17 residues long. V lost 2 bases to trimming and J lost 2 bases, with 19 bases between them. From germline, CDR1 is GTSNPN and CDR2 SVGIG (reference sequence).

The chain joins TRBV15 to TRBJ2-3, with 11 bases aligning to TRBD2. The CDR3 is 18 residues long. The germline V gene has CDR1 LNHNV and CDR2 YYDKDF (reference sequence). J was trimmed by 2 bases and V by 1 base; bases with no gene match: 8. The CDR3 sequence is CATSRVTLAGGVTDTQYF. Here the CDR3 DNA reads TGTGCCACCAGCAGAGTTACTCTAGCGGGGGGAGTCACAGATACGCAGTATTTT.

This clonotype was picked up many times. CDR3 bases: TGCGCCAGCAGCTCTGACGCCGGCGAGCAGTACTTC. This sequence encodes CASSSDAGEQYF. The chain is built from TRBV5-1 and TRBJ2-7; D is ambiguous. CDR3 length: 12 amino acids. Trimming removed 3 bases at V and 6 bases at J, with 10 bases between. Per germline, CDR1 SGHRS and CDR2 YFSETQ. Full variable domain (missing parts from reference TRBV5-1 and TRBJ2-7): KAGVTQTPRYLIKTRGQQVTLSCSPISGHRSVSWYQQTPGQGLQFLFEYFSETQRNKGNFPGRFSGRQFSNSRSEMNVSTLELGDSALYLCASSSDAGEQYFGPGTRLTVT.